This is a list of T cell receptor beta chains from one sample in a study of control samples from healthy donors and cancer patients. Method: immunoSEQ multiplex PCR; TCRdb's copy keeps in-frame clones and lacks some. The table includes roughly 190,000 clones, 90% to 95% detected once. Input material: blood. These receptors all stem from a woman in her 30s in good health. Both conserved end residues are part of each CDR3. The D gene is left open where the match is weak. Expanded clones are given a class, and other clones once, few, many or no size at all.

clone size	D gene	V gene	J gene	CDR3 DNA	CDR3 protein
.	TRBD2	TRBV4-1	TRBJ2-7	TGCGCCAGCAGCCAAAGGGACAGGGCCGTTAGCGGGAGGGCCTACGAGCAGTACTTC	CASSQRDRAVSGRAYEQYF
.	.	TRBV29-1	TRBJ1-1	TGCAGCGTTGAGGACGGATTTATGAACACTGAAGCTTTCTTT	CSVEDGFMNTEAFF
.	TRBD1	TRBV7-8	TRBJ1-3	TGTGCCAGCAGCCTATCCGGGACAGGGGATTCTGGAAACACCATATATTTT	CASSLSGTGDSGNTIYF
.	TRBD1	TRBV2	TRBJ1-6	TGTGCCAGCAGTGGGGACAGGGGGTTTAATTCACCCCTCCACTTT	CASSGDRGFNSPLHF
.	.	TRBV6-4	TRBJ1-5	TGTGCCAGCAGTGTGGATAGCAATCAGCCCCAGCATTTT	CASSVDSNQPQHF
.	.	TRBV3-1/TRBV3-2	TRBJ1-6	TGTGCCAGCAGCCAACTCGGCGATAATTCACCCCTCCACTTT	CASSQLGDNSPLHF
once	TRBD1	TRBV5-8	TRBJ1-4	TGTGCCAGCAGCTTGGGACAGGGGGCGCCCGAAAAACTGTTTTTT	CASSLGQGAPEKLFF
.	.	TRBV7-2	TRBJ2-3	TGTGCCAGCAGCTTAAGAGCGGGTAGCAGCACAGATACGCAGTATTTT	CASSLRAGSSTDTQYF
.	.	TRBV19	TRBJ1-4	TGTGCCAGTAGTTCCAGGGCAACTAATGAAAAACTGTTTTTT	CASSSRATNEKLFF
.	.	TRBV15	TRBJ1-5	TGTGCCACCAAGGCTTCGGATTATCAGCCCCAGCATTTT	CATKASDYQPQHF
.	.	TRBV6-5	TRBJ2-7	TGTGCCAGCAGTTACTCGGAAAGCGGATCCTACGAGCAGTACTTC	CASSYSESGSYEQYF
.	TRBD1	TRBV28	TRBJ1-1	TGTGCCAGCAGTTTCTCCGGGACAGGGGGTACTGAAGCTTTCTTT	CASSFSGTGGTEAFF
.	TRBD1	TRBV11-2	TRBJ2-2	TGTGCCAGCAGCTTTCGGACAGGGACGAACACCGGGGAGCTGTTTTTT	CASSFRTGTNTGELFF
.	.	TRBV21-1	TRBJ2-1	TGTGCCAGCAGCAAAGCGGGGGAGTCCTACAATGAGCAGTTCTTC	CASSKAGESYNEQFF